A single sample is the source of the 9 T cell receptor beta chains below, sequenced in a study of T cells in Graves' hyperthyroidism and ophthalmopathy. Authors of the study amplified TCR beta CDR3 regions from RNA transcripts. HTBI primers were the set used in a first-round RT-PCR of the TCR CDR3. TCRdb re-called the multiplex PCR reads through MiXCR, storing one row per CDR3 protein. The sample holds 400,000 to 500,000 distinct CDR3 sequences; roughly 15% are singletons and the top ten take 5.3%. Source material: blood. These TCRs come from a young woman with Graves' hyperthyroidism.

This clonotype was observed at least ten times. The V and J genes are TRBV5-6 and TRBJ1-5; D gene ambiguous. V was trimmed by 3 bases and J by 4 bases, leaving 14 bases between them. Germline-derived CDR1 and CDR2 are SGHDT and YYEEEE. The CDR3 contains 15 residues. The DNA for the CDR3 is TGTGCCAGCAGCTCTCGACTCTCGGCTAATCAGCCCCAGCATTTT. Its protein product is CASSSRLSANQPQHF.

This clonotype was recorded a few times. CDR3 in amino acids: CASSGGVWGSSYEQYF. The CDR3, as DNA: TGTGCCAGCAGCGGTGGGGTTTGGGGGAGCTCCTACGAGCAGTACTTC. The chain couples TRBV11-1 to TRBJ2-7; D may match TRBD1 or TRBD2 (5 bases each). This CDR3 is 16 amino acids long. In germline, CDR1 is SGHAT, CDR2 FQDESV (reference sequence). V was trimmed by 5 bases and J by 0 bases, leaving 17 bases between them.

This clonotype was seen ten or more times. The CDR3 sequence: CASSRPGVYNEQFF. The CDR3 nucleotides are TGTGCCAGCAGTCGTCCTGGGGTCTACAATGAGCAGTTCTTC. V usage is TRBV3-1 and J usage is TRBJ2-1, with unresolved D. V lost 6 bases, J lost 3 bases, and 12 bases lay in between. Germline CDR1 reads LGHDT; CDR2 reads YNNKEL (reference sequence). There are 14 residues in the CDR3.

This clonotype was seen only a few times. The chain combines TRBV5-4 with TRBJ2-1; TRBD2 agrees at 7 bases. This CDR3 is built from 17 residues. Per germline, CDR1 SGHNT and CDR2 YYREEE (reference sequence). Trimming took 0 bases from V and 6 from J; bases not matched to a gene: 12. The CDR3 DNA sequence: TGTGCCAGCAGCTTGGCGCGGGAGCGTTCAGGTTCCAATGAGCAGTTCTTC. It encodes CASSLARERSGSNEQFF.

The rearrangement joins TRBV6-2 or TRBV6-3 to TRBJ2-2; unclear D gene. CDR3 length: 14 amino acids. Germline assignment: CDR1 MNHEY and CDR2 SVGEGT. With 6 bases removed from V and 3 bases from J, the gap between germline ends came to 11 bases. This CDR3 reads CASSPHTDTGELFF. The CDR3 region has the DNA TGTGCCAGCAGCCCCCATACGGACACCGGGGAGCTGTTTTTT.

J is TRBJ2-1 and V is TRBV5-1, with a weak D call TRBD2 (7 bases). This CDR3 is 16 amino acids long. Germline V gene sequence: CDR1 SGHRS, CDR2 YFSETQ. V dropped 1 base and J dropped 6 bases, with 17 bases sitting between them. The DNA for the CDR3 is TGCGCCAGCAGCTTGAGGGGGGGAGCGGTAGGCAATGAGCAGTTCTTC. Amino acid sequence: CASSLRGGAVGNEQFF. The entire variable domain, with the rest obtained from reference TRBV5-1 and TRBJ2-1, is as follows: KAGVTQTPRYLIKTRGQQVTLSCSPISGHRSVSWYQQTPGQGLQFLFEYFSETQRNKGNFPGRFSGRQFSNSRSEMNVSTLELGDSALYLCASSLRGGAVGNEQFFGPGTRLTVL.

The chain joins TRBV13 to TRBJ2-7, with 10 bases fitting TRBD2. CDR1 and CDR2 from the germline V gene are PRHDT and FYEKMQ (reference sequence). The CDR3 consists of 16 residues. V shed 5 bases, J shed 6 bases, and the junction held 13 bases outside the gene matches. The CDR3 DNA reads TGTGCCAGCAGCCCAAGATTAGCGGGAGGAATGGGCGAGCAGTACTTC. Translated: CASSPRLAGGMGEQYF.

The CDR3 sequence is CASSLPLFFEREITDTQYF. The CDR3, as DNA: TGTGCCAGCAGCTTACCTTTGTTTTTCGAGCGGGAAATCACAGATACGCAGTATTTT. The chain has TRBV7-8 and TRBJ2-3, with 7 bases identical to TRBD2. Trimming at V came to 2 bases and at J to 2 bases, leaving 16 bases not matched to a gene. There are 19 residues in the CDR3. Germline V gene data show CDR1 as SGHVS and CDR2 as FQNEAQ.

This clonotype was seen at least ten times. The chain employs TRBV7-2 and TRBJ2-5, with a weak D call TRBD2 (5 bases). V lost 2 bases to trimming and J lost 2 bases, with 15 bases between them. Germline lookup yields CDR1 SGHTA and CDR2 FQGNSA. The CDR3 spans 16 residues. The CDR3 here is CASSLSEVGGQETQYF. CDR3 nucleotides: TGTGCCAGCAGCTTATCAGAGGTCGGCGGGCAAGAGACCCAGTACTTC.